A selection of T cell receptor beta chains follows, all from one sample in a study of T-cell memory formation after mild COVID-19. One entry per CDR3 protein, called by TCRdb with MiXCR from the 5' RACE reads. The profile shows a few hundred thousand distinct CDR3 sequences, 13% to 15% of them singletons. The source material was PBMCs or a T cell subset sorted from them (not recorded which). Receptors originate from a young man who had mild COVID-19 (a few samples of this study predate the infection). Cell type and time point are not known. Both conserved end residues are part of each CDR3. The D gene is left open where the match is weak. The listing skips clone size in some rows; elsewhere it reads once, few, many or a size class.

D gene	clone size	V gene	J gene	CDR3 protein	CDR3 DNA
TRBD2	few	TRBV7-2	TRBJ2-2	CASTRTSPAGELFF	TGTGCCAGCACCCGGACTAGTCCAGCCGGGGAGCTGTTTTTT
.	few	TRBV5-1	TRBJ2-7	CASSPDRTHEQYF	TGCGCCAGCAGCCCTGACAGGACCCACGAGCAGTACTTC
.	few	TRBV7-2	TRBJ2-3	CASSDYADTQYF	TGTGCCAGCAGCGACTACGCAGATACGCAGTATTTT
TRBD2	.	TRBV5-5	TRBJ2-3	CASSSGDSGLTDTQYF	TGTGCCAGCAGCTCTGGGGATAGCGGGCTCACAGATACGCAGTATTTT
.	few	TRBV7-2	TRBJ2-7	CASSDDRSEQYF	TGTGCCAGCAGCGATGACAGGTCCGAGCAGTACTTC
TRBD1	.	TRBV6-2/TRBV6-3	TRBJ1-1	CASSSAQGANF	TGTGCCAGCAGTTCTGCACAGGGGGCGAACTTT
.	.	TRBV29-1	TRBJ2-2	CSVERLNTGELFF	TGCAGCGTTGAGCGACTGAACACCGGGGAGCTGTTTTTT
TRBD1	.	TRBV5-6	TRBJ2-7	CASSWTGSEYEQYF	TGTGCCAGCAGCTGGACAGGATCCGAATACGAGCAGTACTTC
.	few	TRBV7-8	TRBJ1-1	CASSLEFGTTEAFF	TGTGCCAGCAGCTTAGAATTTGGGACAACTGAAGCTTTCTTT
TRBD1	few	TRBV5-1	TRBJ1-5	CASSAATGEGQPQHF	TGCGCCAGCAGCGCAGCAACAGGGGAAGGACAGCCCCAGCATTTT
.	.	TRBV27	TRBJ1-4	CASSLSGRVEEKLFF	TGTGCCAGCAGTTTATCTGGTAGGGTGGAAGAAAAACTGTTTTTT
TRBD1	few	TRBV16	TRBJ2-5	CASSHWTGKETQYF	TGTGCCAGCAGCCACTGGACAGGGAAAGAGACCCAGTACTTC
TRBD2	few	TRBV18	TRBJ2-7	CASSPPAGDHEQYF	TGTGCCAGCTCACCACCGGCGGGGGATCACGAGCAGTACTTC
.	.	TRBV20-1	TRBJ1-6	CSAVRGSSPLHF	TGCAGTGCGGTCCGGGGGAGTTCACCCCTCCACTTT
.	few	TRBV4-1	TRBJ1-5	CASSQERTGNQPQHF	TGCGCCAGCAGCCAAGAGCGGACCGGGAATCAGCCCCAGCATTTT
.	few	TRBV19	TRBJ2-5	CASRPARQRETQYF	TGTGCCAGCCGCCCCGCTAGGCAACGCGAGACCCAGTACTTC
TRBD2	few	TRBV29-1	TRBJ2-3	CSVEDYLAGATQYF	TGCAGCGTTGAAGATTATCTAGCGGGGGCAACGCAGTATTTT
.	.	TRBV5-1	TRBJ1-6	CASSLDGTGSPLHF	TGCGCCAGCAGCTTAGACGGCACCGGATCACCCCTCCACTTT
.	.	TRBV5-1	TRBJ2-3	CASSSAPGADTQYF	TGCGCCAGCAGCTCCGCCCCAGGGGCAGATACGCAGTATTTT
.	few	TRBV2	TRBJ2-1	CASQFGNEQFF	TGTGCCAGCCAGTTCGGGAATGAGCAGTTCTTC
.	few	TRBV7-6	TRBJ1-5	CASSSGLSNQPQHF	TGTGCCAGCAGCTCCGGTTTGAGTAATCAGCCCCAGCATTTT
.	.	TRBV19	TRBJ1-1	CASSIPEADGTEAFF	TGTGCCAGTAGTATACCAGAGGCCGACGGAACTGAAGCTTTCTTT
TRBD1	few	TRBV7-2	TRBJ1-5	CASSFQGDNQPQHF	TGTGCCAGCAGCTTTCAGGGGGATAATCAGCCCCAGCATTTT
.	.	TRBV3-1	TRBJ2-1	CASSQDLGPSYSNEQFF	TGTGCCAGCAGCCAAGATCTAGGACCCTCCTACTCAAATGAGCAGTTCTTC
.	.	TRBV5-4	TRBJ1-5	CASSLEAGQPQHF	TGTGCCAGCAGCTTGGAAGCGGGTCAGCCCCAGCATTTT
.	few	TRBV5-1	TRBJ1-6	CASSLEGYRSPLHF	TGCGCCAGCAGCTTGGAAGGGTACCGATCACCCCTCCACTTT
.	few	TRBV7-6	TRBJ1-5	CASSLDWGTGDQPQHF	TGTGCCAGCAGCTTAGATTGGGGGACCGGGGATCAGCCCCAGCATTTT
.	.	TRBV4-3	TRBJ1-4	CASSQTTGVYEKLFF	TGCGCCAGCAGCCAAACGACAGGAGTATATGAAAAACTGTTTTTT
.	many	TRBV12-3/TRBV12-4	TRBJ2-2	CASSISNTGELFF	TGTGCCAGCAGCATTTCAAACACCGGGGAGCTGTTTTTT
TRBD2	few	TRBV4-1	TRBJ2-3	CASSPNGGGPTDTQYF	TGCGCCAGCAGCCCAAACGGGGGGGGACCCACAGATACGCAGTATTTT
.	.	TRBV12-3/TRBV12-4	TRBJ2-7	CASSLGVGDEQYF	TGTGCCAGCAGTCTAGGAGTGGGGGACGAGCAGTACTTC
.	.	TRBV2	TRBJ1-2	CASSDRQYGYTF	TGTGCCAGCAGTGACAGGCAGTATGGCTACACCTTC
TRBD1	.	TRBV7-9	TRBJ1-1	CASSPGQVYTEAFF	TGTGCCAGCAGCCCAGGACAGGTTTACACTGAAGCTTTCTTT
TRBD1	.	TRBV15	TRBJ1-6	CATSRPTGTGNSPLHF	TGTGCCACCAGCAGACCTACAGGGACAGGGAATTCACCCCTCCACTTT
.	few	TRBV11-2	TRBJ2-3	CASSPLGGESADTQYF	TGTGCCAGCAGCCCCCTCGGAGGCGAGTCTGCAGATACGCAGTATTTT
TRBD2	few	TRBV20-1	TRBJ2-1	CSARAQRGGGNEQFF	TGCAGTGCTAGAGCCCAGCGGGGGGGCGGAAATGAGCAGTTCTTC
TRBD2	few	TRBV7-3	TRBJ2-6	CASSLRPLRGASGANVLTF	TGTGCCAGCAGCTTACGACCTTTGCGGGGGGCCTCTGGGGCCAACGTCCTGACTTTC
.	.	TRBV20-1	TRBJ2-1	CSARRATRGFGDEQFF	TGCAGTGCTAGACGCGCGACTAGAGGGTTTGGCGATGAGCAGTTCTTC
TRBD1	.	TRBV20-1	TRBJ1-5	CSAWTGGGNQPQHF	TGCAGTGCCTGGACAGGGGGGGGCAATCAGCCCCAGCATTTT
TRBD1	.	TRBV6-2/TRBV6-3	TRBJ2-7	CASSYSTGRQYF	TGTGCCAGCAGTTACTCGACAGGGCGGCAGTACTTC
.	few	TRBV5-1	TRBJ2-7	CASSGIGSGGEQYF	TGCGCCAGCAGCGGGATAGGGAGTGGTGGCGAGCAGTACTTC
.	.	TRBV6-2/TRBV6-3	TRBJ2-7	CASSYSGNDEQYF	TGTGCCAGCAGTTACTCGGGGAACGACGAGCAGTACTTC
.	many	TRBV12-3/TRBV12-4	TRBJ2-1	CASSLRGGVSYNEQFF	TGTGCCAGCAGTTTAAGGGGCGGGGTATCCTACAATGAGCAGTTCTTC